The following is a TCR beta chain sequence with its context. Its antigen is currently not known. One base away there is no much larger clone; base qualities are not given. The sample belongs to a study of T cell repertoires in cytomegalovirus infection (dated by TCRdb to about 2019). About the study as a whole: Peptide stimulations targeted recently identified HLA-C-restricted CMV epitopes, whose presentation resists viral immunomodulation, together with well-studied HLA-B-restricted epitopes. The HLA type of each donor mattered for the analysis, because public TCR beta signatures pointed to carriage of CMV infection along with the matching HLA type. The full study reports these points: In both this cohort and an independent cohort of more than 350 donors, the cumulative frequency of public TCR beta family members distinguished carriers of CMV infection plus the relevant HLA type. The ex vivo response was dominated by HLA-C-restricted CMV-specific TCR beta clonotypes, and the single most frequent clonotype in two of eight donors was supplied by these HLA-C-restricted clonotypes.

The sample was run on an Illumina HiSeq 1500. TCRdb reprocessing: public reads trimmed at Q25 with fastp, clones called with MiXCR, in-frame beta chains kept. Each record represents a unique CDR3 protein, reported with the most common genes and DNA among its rows. In all, the sample holds nearly 700,000 distinct CDR3 sequences, and around 30% of those were seen once. About 18% of the sample is in the top ten clones. From its cysteine to its phenylalanine, the CDR3 spans 13 amino acids. Of the read, only the CDR3 DNA is kept; its 39 bases are in frame from base 1. From a lookup of the germline V gene, CDR1 and CDR2 are SGHTA and FQGNSA. V gives up 11 bases and J gives up 3 bases, and the segment between their germline ends measures 16 bases. The sample's treatment or condition, from its label and the paper: in vitro stimulation with specific CMV peptide epitopes to enrich CMV-specific T cells.

The TCR comes from a human donor in good health (CMV status not recorded). Some clones in this sample may be carry-over from other donors' samples. Sequenced here: cultured PBMCs, sampled from culture after CMV antigen stimulation. The sequence joins TRBV7-2 to TRBJ2-5, with a weak D call of TRBD1 (6 bases match). The CDR3 has the sequence CAGGRAVKETQYF. At the DNA level, the sequence is TGTGCCGGGGGCCGGGCGGTTAAAGAGACCCAGTACTTC. When the CDR3 is completed using the reference TRBV7-2 and TRBJ2-5 genes on either side, the full variable domain is GAGVSQSPSNKVTEKGKDVELRCDPISGHTALYWYRQSLGQGLEFLIYFQGNSAPDKSGLPSDRFSAERTGGSVSTLTIQRTQQEDSAVYLCAGGRAVKETQYFGPGTRLLVL.